This entry is about one T cell receptor beta chain. Other DNA sequences in this specimen translate into the identical CDR3. This specimen belongs to a study of control samples from healthy donors and cancer patients. Clones were read by immunoSEQ multiplex PCR, and TCRdb kept only the in-frame ones, dropping some. The sample has about 170,000 clones, about nine tenths seen once. This TCR derives from a woman aged 30 to 39 in good health. Sequencing was done on a sample of blood.

The CDR3 protein is CASSPGLAETQYF. The CDR3 DNA sequence: TGTGCCAGCTCACCCGGACTAGCGGAGACCCAGTACTTC. The V gene is TRBV18, the J gene TRBJ2-5; 9 bases agree with TRBD2. This CDR3 spans 13 amino acids. Trimming cost V 3 bases and J 5 bases; bases outside gene matches: 1. Germline V gives CDR1 KGHSH, CDR2 LQKENI.